A selection of T cell receptor beta chains follows, all from one sample in a study of blood T cell repertoires in COVID-19. TCRdb keeps only in-frame clones here, not all; method: immunoSEQ multiplex PCR. This sample carries some 270,000 clones, 84% of them seen once, and the ten largest clones take about 1.6%. Sequences were obtained from peripheral blood. The receptor source for this set is a woman aged 40 to 50 who had recovered from COVID-19. Each CDR3 is given with its conserved first and last residue. Each record gives: J gene, V gene, clone size, D gene, CDR3 DNA, CDR3 protein. The D gene is left open where the match is weak. Rows give clone size only sometimes, using once, few, many, or a class for an expanded clone.

J gene: TRBJ1-2; V gene: TRBV2; clone size: .; D gene: .; CDR3 DNA: TGTGCCAGCAAAGAGTCGCCCTCTAACTATGGCTACACCTTC; CDR3 protein: CASKESPSNYGYTF
J gene: TRBJ2-7; V gene: TRBV29-1; clone size: .; D gene: TRBD1; CDR3 DNA: TGCAGCGTTGAAAAGGGACAGGGGCCCTCGGAAGAGCAGTACTTC; CDR3 protein: CSVEKGQGPSEEQYF
J gene: TRBJ1-4; V gene: TRBV2; clone size: .; D gene: .; CDR3 DNA: TGTGCCAGCAGTGAGGTCAGCCTACAGGAAAAACTGTTTTTT; CDR3 protein: CASSEVSLQEKLFF
J gene: TRBJ1-1; V gene: TRBV28; clone size: .; D gene: .; CDR3 DNA: TGTGCCAGCAGTCCTCCGGGACATTGGGCTTTCTTT; CDR3 protein: CASSPPGHWAFF
J gene: TRBJ2-1; V gene: TRBV18; clone size: few; D gene: .; CDR3 DNA: TGTGCCAGCTCACAACAGAATGAGCAGTTCTTC; CDR3 protein: CASSQQNEQFF
J gene: TRBJ1-1; V gene: TRBV2; clone size: once; D gene: .; CDR3 DNA: TGTGCCAGCAGTGGCACCGGACACTATGAAGCTTTCTTT; CDR3 protein: CASSGTGHYEAFF
J gene: TRBJ1-2; V gene: TRBV11-3; clone size: .; D gene: TRBD1; CDR3 DNA: TGTGCCAGCAGCCTGGGACAGTTCTATGGCTACACCTTC; CDR3 protein: CASSLGQFYGYTF
J gene: TRBJ1-2; V gene: TRBV10-1; clone size: .; D gene: TRBD1; CDR3 DNA: TGCGCCAGCAGTGAGACGACAGGGGAAGGCTACACCTTC; CDR3 protein: CASSETTGEGYTF
J gene: TRBJ1-2; V gene: TRBV11-2; clone size: .; D gene: TRBD1; CDR3 DNA: TGTGCCAGCAGCTTATCCAGGACAGGGGTTGGCTACACCTTC; CDR3 protein: CASSLSRTGVGYTF
J gene: TRBJ1-1; V gene: TRBV2; clone size: .; D gene: .; CDR3 DNA: TGTGCCAGCAGTGAAGCGCCCCCAGGGGAAGCTTTCTTT; CDR3 protein: CASSEAPPGEAFF
J gene: TRBJ1-3; V gene: TRBV5-1; clone size: few; D gene: TRBD1; CDR3 DNA: TGCGCCAGCAGCCGGACAGGGTCCCGCTCTGGAAACACCATATATTTT; CDR3 protein: CASSRTGSRSGNTIYF
J gene: TRBJ1-6; V gene: TRBV7-2; clone size: once; D gene: .; CDR3 DNA: TGTGCCAGCAGCTTGGACGGGGGAAGAAATTCACCCCTCCACTTT; CDR3 protein: CASSLDGGRNSPLHF
J gene: TRBJ1-4; V gene: TRBV5-5; clone size: .; D gene: TRBD1; CDR3 DNA: TGTGCCAGCAGCCGGTATGTCCAGGGGGCGAATAATGAAAAACTGTTTTTT; CDR3 protein: CASSRYVQGANNEKLFF
J gene: TRBJ2-3; V gene: TRBV7-2; clone size: .; D gene: TRBD2; CDR3 DNA: TGTGCCAGCACGACTAGCGGGGGGTATGCAGATACGCAGTATTTT; CDR3 protein: CASTTSGGYADTQYF
J gene: TRBJ2-4; V gene: TRBV11-2; clone size: .; D gene: .; CDR3 DNA: TGTGCCAGCAGCTCCGGACAGAACCTAGCCAAAAACATTCAGTACTTC; CDR3 protein: CASSSGQNLAKNIQYF
J gene: TRBJ2-2; V gene: TRBV7-2; clone size: .; D gene: TRBD1; CDR3 DNA: TGTGCCAGCGGTCGACAGGGGCGAACCGGGGAGCTGTTTTTT; CDR3 protein: CASGRQGRTGELFF
J gene: TRBJ2-1; V gene: TRBV2; clone size: .; D gene: .; CDR3 DNA: TGTGCCAGCAGCCAAGACAGAAGGAATGAGCAGTTCTTC; CDR3 protein: CASSQDRRNEQFF
J gene: TRBJ1-5; V gene: TRBV13; clone size: .; D gene: TRBD1; CDR3 DNA: TGTGCCAGCAGCTTATCGTCTAACAGGGGTAACAATCAGCCCCAGCATTTT; CDR3 protein: CASSLSSNRGNNQPQHF
J gene: TRBJ2-3; V gene: TRBV3-1/TRBV3-2; clone size: .; D gene: TRBD1; CDR3 DNA: TGTGCCAGCAGCCCGGGACAGCCTAGCACAGATACGCAGTATTTT; CDR3 protein: CASSPGQPSTDTQYF
J gene: TRBJ1-5; V gene: TRBV2; clone size: .; D gene: .; CDR3 DNA: TGTGCCAGCAGAAAAGACAGAGTAATCAATCAGCCCCAGCATTTT; CDR3 protein: CASRKDRVINQPQHF
J gene: TRBJ2-5; V gene: TRBV18; clone size: .; D gene: .; CDR3 DNA: TGTGCCAGCTCACGGGGCGGCCAAGAGACCCAGTACTTC; CDR3 protein: CASSRGGQETQYF
J gene: TRBJ2-2; V gene: TRBV21-1; clone size: .; D gene: .; CDR3 DNA: TGTGCCACCCCGATCTGGGACAGGGGCACCGGGGAGCTGTTTTTT; CDR3 protein: CATPIWDRGTGELFF
J gene: TRBJ1-1; V gene: TRBV29-1; clone size: once; D gene: .; CDR3 DNA: TGCAGCGTTTGGGGGGTCACTGAAGCTTTCTTT; CDR3 protein: CSVWGVTEAFF
J gene: TRBJ1-5; V gene: TRBV5-8; clone size: .; D gene: .; CDR3 DNA: TGTGCCAGCAGCTTGGATGGACACCACGATCAGCCCCAGCATTTT; CDR3 protein: CASSLDGHHDQPQHF
J gene: TRBJ2-5; V gene: TRBV27; clone size: .; D gene: TRBD1; CDR3 DNA: TGTGCCAGCAGTATAACGGGGACAGGAGGCGAGACCCAGTACTTC; CDR3 protein: CASSITGTGGETQYF
J gene: TRBJ1-5; V gene: TRBV5-5; clone size: .; D gene: .; CDR3 DNA: TGTGCCAGCAGCCCCTTAAATCAGCCCCAGCATTTT; CDR3 protein: CASSPLNQPQHF
J gene: TRBJ2-3; V gene: TRBV24-1; clone size: .; D gene: .; CDR3 DNA: TGTGCCACCGCAGGGGCAGGCGGCACAGATACGCAGTATTTT; CDR3 protein: CATAGAGGTDTQYF
J gene: TRBJ2-5; V gene: TRBV9; clone size: .; D gene: .; CDR3 DNA: TGTGCCAGCAGCAACGAGGGTCAGTCGACCCAGTACTTC; CDR3 protein: CASSNEGQSTQYF
J gene: TRBJ2-3; V gene: TRBV7-2; clone size: .; D gene: .; CDR3 DNA: TGTGCCAGCACACCGGGACACCACACAGATACGCAGTATTTT; CDR3 protein: CASTPGHHTDTQYF
J gene: TRBJ1-2; V gene: TRBV6-5; clone size: .; D gene: TRBD1; CDR3 DNA: TGTGCCAGCAGCCCACCAGGGGGTTACTATGGCTACACCTTC; CDR3 protein: CASSPPGGYYGYTF
J gene: TRBJ2-3; V gene: TRBV28; clone size: .; D gene: .; CDR3 DNA: TGTGCCAGCACCTCGATAGACACAGATACGCAGTATTTT; CDR3 protein: CASTSIDTDTQYF
J gene: TRBJ2-5; V gene: TRBV29-1; clone size: .; D gene: .; CDR3 DNA: TGCAGCGTTTCAAGAGGGGAGACCCAGTACTTC; CDR3 protein: CSVSRGETQYF
J gene: TRBJ1-2; V gene: TRBV2; clone size: .; D gene: .; CDR3 DNA: TGTGCCAGCTTGTTGGCCCGGGACTATGGCTACACCTTC; CDR3 protein: CASLLARDYGYTF
J gene: TRBJ1-1; V gene: TRBV5-1; clone size: .; D gene: .; CDR3 DNA: TGCGCCAGCAGCGGATCCTTGACAGGCGACACTGAAGCTTTCTTT; CDR3 protein: CASSGSLTGDTEAFF
J gene: TRBJ2-6; V gene: TRBV2; clone size: .; D gene: .; CDR3 DNA: TGTGCCAGCAGGCAAGGGAGGTCTGGGGCCAACGTCCTGACTTTC; CDR3 protein: CASRQGRSGANVLTF
J gene: TRBJ1-3; V gene: TRBV5-1; clone size: .; D gene: .; CDR3 DNA: TGCGCCAGCAGCTTGACTTCTGGAAACACCATATATTTT; CDR3 protein: CASSLTSGNTIYF
J gene: TRBJ2-7; V gene: TRBV27; clone size: .; D gene: .; CDR3 DNA: TGTGCCAGCAGTTTATCGAAACACAGCCCCTACGAGCAGTACTTC; CDR3 protein: CASSLSKHSPYEQYF
J gene: TRBJ1-1; V gene: TRBV18; clone size: .; D gene: TRBD1; CDR3 DNA: TGTGCCAGCTCACCGCTGGACAGGGCTTCCTACACTGAAGCTTTCTTT; CDR3 protein: CASSPLDRASYTEAFF